A single TCR beta chain is shown here with its context. The data derive from a study of blood T cell repertoires in COVID-19. Germline V gene lookup returns CDR1 MNHEY and CDR2 SMNVEV (reference sequence). Trimming left V 7 bases short and J 6 bases short, with 13 bases between. The length of the CDR3 is 13 residues. Sequencing was performed with immunoSEQ multiplex PCR; in TCRdb, only in-frame clones are kept and a portion is missing. The sample contains about 150,000 clones, around 80% of which appear only once. This sequence joins TRBV27 and TRBJ2-1; possibly TRBD2 for D (6 bases). The source material was PBMCs or T cells enriched from blood (not recorded which). This receptor was identified in a man between 65 and 85 years old who had been exposed to COVID-19. The CDR3 sequence: CASTRLGGNEQFF. The CDR3 nucleotides read TGTGCCAGCACCCGTCTCGGGGGCAATGAGCAGTTCTTC.